This T cell receptor (beta chain) stems from a study of blood T cells in healthy people across ages. Trimming removed 5 bases from V and 5 bases from J; junction bases left unmatched: 13. This CDR3 spans 16 amino acids. Germline-derived CDR1 and CDR2 are SEHNR and FQNEAQ (reference sequence). Each sample used at least 6 million PBMCs. With each sample, at least 5 micrograms of total RNA were extracted. Comments on this clonotype: Its antigen is unknown.

Primers used in a second PCR of about 6 to 11 cycles were a sample-barcoded 5' primer and a J-beta primer mix. There were at least 3 million CDR3-containing paired-end reads obtained from each sample. TCRdb re-called the 5' RACE reads through MiXCR, storing one row per CDR3 protein. The table records roughly 2 million distinct CDR3 sequences, just under 50% of them present only once. The study's findings and limits: Total diversity from one million sequenced T cells was likely underestimated.

The TCR was taken from a woman in her thirties or forties in good health. The source material was blood. The chain combines TRBV7-9 with TRBJ2-5; 8 nucleotides line up with TRBD2. The DNA for the CDR3 is TGTGCCAGCAGCATAGTGTCCAGCGGGGGTAGCGAGACCCAGTACTTC. Translated: CASSIVSSGGSETQYF.